The table lists the clone carrying this T cell receptor (beta chain) with a count of one. The record originates from a study of cytomegalovirus exposure and HLA in healthy donors. The PCR ran on 60 Vbeta and 13 Jbeta primers. Measured with immunoSEQ multiplex PCR; TCRdb has only the in-frame clones, and not every one. The data hold over 40,000 clones, with 87% observed a single time. CDR1 is LNHDA and CDR2 is SQIVND in the germline V gene (reference sequence). V was pared by 4 bases and J by 0 bases, with 9 bases between. The CDR3 totals 14 residues. Sequenced input: PBMCs. The sequence came from a woman aged 35 to 49 in good health and CMV-seropositive. The chain has TRBV19 and TRBJ1-1; possible D gene TRBD1, 6 bases. This chain's CDR3 is CASSTQGLNTEAFF. DNA of the CDR3: TGTGCCAGTAGTACACAGGGACTGAACACTGAAGCTTTCTTT.